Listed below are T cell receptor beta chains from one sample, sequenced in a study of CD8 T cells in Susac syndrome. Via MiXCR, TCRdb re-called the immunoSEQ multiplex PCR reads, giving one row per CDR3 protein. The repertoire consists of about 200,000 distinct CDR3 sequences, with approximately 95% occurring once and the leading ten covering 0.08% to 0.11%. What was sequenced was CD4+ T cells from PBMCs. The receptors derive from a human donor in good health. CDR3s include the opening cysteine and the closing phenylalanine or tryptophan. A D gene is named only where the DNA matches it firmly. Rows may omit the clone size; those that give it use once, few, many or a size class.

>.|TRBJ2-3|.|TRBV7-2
CATKSAASTDTQYF
TGTGCCACCAAGTCGGCGGCTAGCACAGATACGCAGTATTTT
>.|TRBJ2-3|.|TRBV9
CASSVQGLGDTQYF
TGTGCCAGCAGCGTCCAGGGGCTCGGGGATACGCAGTATTTT
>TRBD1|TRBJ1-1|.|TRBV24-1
CATGTGGKGNTEAFF
TGTGCCACAGGGACAGGGGGAAAAGGGAACACTGAAGCTTTCTTT
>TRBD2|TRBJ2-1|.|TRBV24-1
CATSVGGSVNEQFF
TGTGCCACCAGTGTTGGCGGGAGCGTCAATGAGCAGTTCTTC
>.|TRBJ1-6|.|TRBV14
CASSLNYNSPLHF
TGTGCCAGCAGCCTGAACTATAATTCACCCCTCCACTTT
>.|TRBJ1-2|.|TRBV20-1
CSARASNYGYTF
TGCAGTGCTAGAGCCAGCAACTATGGCTACACCTTC
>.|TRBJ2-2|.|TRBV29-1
CSVARVTGELFF
TGCAGCGTCGCCAGGGTAACCGGGGAGCTGTTTTTT
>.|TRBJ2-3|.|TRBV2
CASSVISREDTQYF
TGTGCCAGCAGTGTAATCAGTCGGGAAGATACGCAGTATTTT
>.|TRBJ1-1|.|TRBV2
CASSGDMNTEAFF
TGTGCCAGCAGTGGAGATATGAACACTGAAGCTTTCTTT
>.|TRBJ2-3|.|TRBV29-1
CSVAAGLNTDTQYF
TGCAGCGTTGCGGCAGGGCTCAACACAGATACGCAGTATTTT
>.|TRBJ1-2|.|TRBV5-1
CASSLAGDNYGYTF
TGCGCCAGCAGCTTGGCCGGGGATAACTATGGCTACACCTTC
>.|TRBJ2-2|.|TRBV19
CGTGGVFGELFF
TGTGGCACCGGAGGGGTCTTCGGGGAGCTGTTTTTT
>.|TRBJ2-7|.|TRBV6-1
CASSEAGYEQYF
TGTGCCAGCAGTGAAGCGGGGTACGAGCAGTACTTC
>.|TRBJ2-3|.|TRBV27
CASSITRGLSDTQYF
TGTGCCAGCAGCATAACCCGGGGACTTTCAGATACGCAGTATTTT
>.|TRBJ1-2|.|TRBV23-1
CASSQSMDGANYGYTF
TGCGCCAGCAGTCAATCCATGGACGGAGCTAACTATGGCTACACCTTC
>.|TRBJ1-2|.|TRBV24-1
CATSPGINYGYTF
TGTGCCACCAGTCCAGGGATAAACTATGGCTACACCTTC
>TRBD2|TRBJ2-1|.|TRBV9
CASSVDSGRGDEQFF
TGTGCCAGCAGCGTAGATAGCGGGAGAGGGGATGAGCAGTTCTTC
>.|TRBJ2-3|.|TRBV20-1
CSASNPGEGVTDTQYF
TGCAGTGCTAGTAACCCCGGGGAGGGGGTCACAGATACGCAGTATTTT
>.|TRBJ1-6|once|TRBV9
CASSVGAGWSISALHF
TGTGCCAGCAGCGTAGGTGCAGGCTGGTCGATTTCGGCCCTCCACTTT
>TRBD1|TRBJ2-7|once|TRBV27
CASSRDSTYEQYF
TGTGCCAGCAGCCGGGACAGCACCTACGAGCAGTACTTC
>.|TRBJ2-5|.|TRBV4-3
CASSQDTVARETQYF
TGCGCCAGCAGCCAAGACACGGTCGCCCGGGAGACCCAGTACTTC
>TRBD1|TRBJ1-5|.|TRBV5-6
CASSRVDRDGNQPQHF
TGTGCCAGCAGCCGTGTGGACAGGGACGGCAATCAGCCCCAGCATTTT
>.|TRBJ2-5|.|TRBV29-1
CSVDSAGWKETQYF
TGCAGCGTTGATTCGGCGGGTTGGAAAGAGACCCAGTACTTC
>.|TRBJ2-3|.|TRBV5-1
CASSLAGGDDTQYF
TGCGCCAGCAGCTTGGCCGGGGGCGACGATACGCAGTATTTT
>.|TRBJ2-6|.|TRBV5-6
CASSSTNGFSGANVLTF
TGTGCCAGCAGCTCAACGAACGGGTTCTCTGGGGCCAACGTCCTGACTTTC
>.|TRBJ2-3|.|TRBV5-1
CASSLGEHTDTQYF
TGCGCCAGCAGCTTGGGGGAGCACACAGATACGCAGTATTTT
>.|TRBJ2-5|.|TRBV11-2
CASSLVAVEETQYF
TGTGCCAGCAGCTTAGTGGCGGTGGAGGAGACCCAGTACTTC
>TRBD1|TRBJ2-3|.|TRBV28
CASRGTEGTDTQYF
TGTGCCAGCAGAGGGACAGAAGGCACAGATACGCAGTATTTT
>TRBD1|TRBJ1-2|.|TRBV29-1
CSAGDRVKGYTF
TGCAGCGCCGGGGACAGGGTAAAAGGCTACACCTTC
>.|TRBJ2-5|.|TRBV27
CASRNWETQYF
TGTGCCAGCAGAAACTGGGAGACCCAGTACTTC
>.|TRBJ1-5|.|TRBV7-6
CASSAWGDQPQHF
TGTGCCAGCAGCGCCTGGGGGGATCAGCCCCAGCATTTT
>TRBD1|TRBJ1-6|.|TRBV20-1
CSARGTGRLYNSPLHF
TGCAGTGCGAGAGGGACAGGGAGGCTCTATAATTCACCCCTCCACTTT
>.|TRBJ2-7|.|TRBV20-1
CSATDGPYEQYF
TGCAGTGCTACCGACGGTCCCTACGAGCAGTACTTC
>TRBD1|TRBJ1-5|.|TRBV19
CASSTRDRMGQPQHF
TGTGCCAGTAGTACCCGGGACAGGATGGGTCAGCCCCAGCATTTT
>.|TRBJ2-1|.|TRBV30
CAWSPGGANEQFF
TGTGCCTGGAGCCCCGGAGGGGCGAATGAGCAGTTCTTC
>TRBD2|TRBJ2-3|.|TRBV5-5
CASIPTRDREADTQYF
TGTGCCAGCATCCCAACCCGGGACCGGGAGGCAGATACGCAGTATTTT
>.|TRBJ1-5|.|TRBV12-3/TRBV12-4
CASSLAPEPQHF
TGTGCCAGCAGTTTAGCGCCTGAGCCCCAGCATTTT
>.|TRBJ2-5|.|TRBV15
CATSRGGGAQETQYF
TGTGCCACCAGCAGAGGTGGGGGGGCGCAAGAGACCCAGTACTTC
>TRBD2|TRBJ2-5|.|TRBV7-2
CAGRGSGGVQETQYF
TGTGCCGGCCGCGGGAGCGGGGGAGTTCAAGAGACCCAGTACTTC
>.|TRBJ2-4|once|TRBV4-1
CASSQAVGRDIQYF
TGCGCCAGCAGCCAAGCCGTTGGCAGGGACATTCAGTACTTC
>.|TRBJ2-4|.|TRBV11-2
CASSLLQVGKAKNIQYF
TGTGCCAGCAGCTTACTACAGGTGGGGAAAGCCAAAAACATTCAGTACTTC
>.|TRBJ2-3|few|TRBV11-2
CASSKGPDTQYF
TGTGCCAGCAGCAAGGGGCCAGATACGCAGTATTTT
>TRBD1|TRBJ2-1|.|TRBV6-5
CASSYRAGTENNEQFF
TGTGCCAGCAGTTACAGGGCCGGGACAGAAAACAATGAGCAGTTCTTC